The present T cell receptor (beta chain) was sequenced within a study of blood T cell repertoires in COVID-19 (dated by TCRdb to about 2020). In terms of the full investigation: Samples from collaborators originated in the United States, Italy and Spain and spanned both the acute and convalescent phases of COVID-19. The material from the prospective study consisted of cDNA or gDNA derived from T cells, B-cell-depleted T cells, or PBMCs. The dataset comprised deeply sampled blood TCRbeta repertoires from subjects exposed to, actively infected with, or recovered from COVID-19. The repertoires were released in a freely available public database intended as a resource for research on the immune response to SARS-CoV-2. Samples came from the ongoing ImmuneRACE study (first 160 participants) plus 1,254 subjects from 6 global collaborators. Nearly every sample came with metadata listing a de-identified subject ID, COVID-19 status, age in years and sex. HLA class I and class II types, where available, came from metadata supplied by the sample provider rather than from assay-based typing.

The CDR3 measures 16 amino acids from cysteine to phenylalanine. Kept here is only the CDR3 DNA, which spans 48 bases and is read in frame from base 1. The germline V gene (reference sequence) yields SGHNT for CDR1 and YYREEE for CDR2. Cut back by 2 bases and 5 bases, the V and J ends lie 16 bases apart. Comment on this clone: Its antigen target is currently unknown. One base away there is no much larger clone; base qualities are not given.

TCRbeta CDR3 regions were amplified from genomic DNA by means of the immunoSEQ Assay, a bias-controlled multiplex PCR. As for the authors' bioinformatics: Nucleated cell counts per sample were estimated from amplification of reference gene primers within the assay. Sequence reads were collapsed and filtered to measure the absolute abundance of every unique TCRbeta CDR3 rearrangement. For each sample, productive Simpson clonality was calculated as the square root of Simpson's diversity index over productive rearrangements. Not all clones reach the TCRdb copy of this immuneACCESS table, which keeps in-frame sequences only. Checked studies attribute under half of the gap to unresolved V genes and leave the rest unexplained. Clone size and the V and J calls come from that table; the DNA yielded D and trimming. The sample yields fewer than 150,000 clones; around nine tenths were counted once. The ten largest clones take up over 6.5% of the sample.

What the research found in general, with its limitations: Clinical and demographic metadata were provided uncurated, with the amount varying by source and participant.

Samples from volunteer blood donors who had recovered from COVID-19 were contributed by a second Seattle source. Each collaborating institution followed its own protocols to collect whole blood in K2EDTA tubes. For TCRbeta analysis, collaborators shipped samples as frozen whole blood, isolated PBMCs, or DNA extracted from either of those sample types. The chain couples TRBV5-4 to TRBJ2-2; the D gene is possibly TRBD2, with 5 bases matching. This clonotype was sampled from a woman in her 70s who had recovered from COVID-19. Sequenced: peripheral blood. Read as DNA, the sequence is TGTGCCAGCAGCTTCTTTGGGGTCGGGGTAACCGGGGAGCTGTTTTTT. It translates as CASSFFGVGVTGELFF.